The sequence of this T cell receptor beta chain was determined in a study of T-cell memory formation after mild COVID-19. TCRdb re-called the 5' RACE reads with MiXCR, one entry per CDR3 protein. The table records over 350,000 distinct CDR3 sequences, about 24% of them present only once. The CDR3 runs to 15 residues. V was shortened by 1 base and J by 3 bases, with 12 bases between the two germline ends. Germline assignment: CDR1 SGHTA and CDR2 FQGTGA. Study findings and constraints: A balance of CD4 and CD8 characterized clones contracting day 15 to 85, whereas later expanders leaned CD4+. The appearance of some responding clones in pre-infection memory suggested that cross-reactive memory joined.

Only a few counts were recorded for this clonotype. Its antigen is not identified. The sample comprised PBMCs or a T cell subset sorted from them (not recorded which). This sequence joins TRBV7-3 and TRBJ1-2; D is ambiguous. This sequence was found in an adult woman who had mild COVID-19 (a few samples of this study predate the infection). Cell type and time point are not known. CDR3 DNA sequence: TGTGCCAGCAGCTTAATGGCGGGCCCCCACTATGGCTACACCTTC. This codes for CASSLMAGPHYGYTF.